This TCR beta chain stems from a study of T cell changes during pregnancy in multiple sclerosis. The J segment lost 9 bases and the V segment lost 8 bases, leaving 5 bases of the junction unmatched. The germline V gene has CDR1 MDHEN and CDR2 SYDVKM. The CDR3 loop spans 13 amino acids. The table came from immunoSEQ multiplex PCR; TCRdb's copy has only in-frame clones and leaves some out. This table has around 56,000 clones, 92% appearing once. This receptor was identified in a female donor in good health, enrolled as a control in a pregnancy study. V usage is TRBV28 and J usage is TRBJ2-1, with 12 bases fitting TRBD1. The specimen comprised peripheral blood, sampled in the third trimester of pregnancy. The CDR3 DNA reads as TGTGCCAGCCTGGGACAGGGGGCAGGTGAGCAGTTCTTC. Encoded protein: CASLGQGAGEQFF.